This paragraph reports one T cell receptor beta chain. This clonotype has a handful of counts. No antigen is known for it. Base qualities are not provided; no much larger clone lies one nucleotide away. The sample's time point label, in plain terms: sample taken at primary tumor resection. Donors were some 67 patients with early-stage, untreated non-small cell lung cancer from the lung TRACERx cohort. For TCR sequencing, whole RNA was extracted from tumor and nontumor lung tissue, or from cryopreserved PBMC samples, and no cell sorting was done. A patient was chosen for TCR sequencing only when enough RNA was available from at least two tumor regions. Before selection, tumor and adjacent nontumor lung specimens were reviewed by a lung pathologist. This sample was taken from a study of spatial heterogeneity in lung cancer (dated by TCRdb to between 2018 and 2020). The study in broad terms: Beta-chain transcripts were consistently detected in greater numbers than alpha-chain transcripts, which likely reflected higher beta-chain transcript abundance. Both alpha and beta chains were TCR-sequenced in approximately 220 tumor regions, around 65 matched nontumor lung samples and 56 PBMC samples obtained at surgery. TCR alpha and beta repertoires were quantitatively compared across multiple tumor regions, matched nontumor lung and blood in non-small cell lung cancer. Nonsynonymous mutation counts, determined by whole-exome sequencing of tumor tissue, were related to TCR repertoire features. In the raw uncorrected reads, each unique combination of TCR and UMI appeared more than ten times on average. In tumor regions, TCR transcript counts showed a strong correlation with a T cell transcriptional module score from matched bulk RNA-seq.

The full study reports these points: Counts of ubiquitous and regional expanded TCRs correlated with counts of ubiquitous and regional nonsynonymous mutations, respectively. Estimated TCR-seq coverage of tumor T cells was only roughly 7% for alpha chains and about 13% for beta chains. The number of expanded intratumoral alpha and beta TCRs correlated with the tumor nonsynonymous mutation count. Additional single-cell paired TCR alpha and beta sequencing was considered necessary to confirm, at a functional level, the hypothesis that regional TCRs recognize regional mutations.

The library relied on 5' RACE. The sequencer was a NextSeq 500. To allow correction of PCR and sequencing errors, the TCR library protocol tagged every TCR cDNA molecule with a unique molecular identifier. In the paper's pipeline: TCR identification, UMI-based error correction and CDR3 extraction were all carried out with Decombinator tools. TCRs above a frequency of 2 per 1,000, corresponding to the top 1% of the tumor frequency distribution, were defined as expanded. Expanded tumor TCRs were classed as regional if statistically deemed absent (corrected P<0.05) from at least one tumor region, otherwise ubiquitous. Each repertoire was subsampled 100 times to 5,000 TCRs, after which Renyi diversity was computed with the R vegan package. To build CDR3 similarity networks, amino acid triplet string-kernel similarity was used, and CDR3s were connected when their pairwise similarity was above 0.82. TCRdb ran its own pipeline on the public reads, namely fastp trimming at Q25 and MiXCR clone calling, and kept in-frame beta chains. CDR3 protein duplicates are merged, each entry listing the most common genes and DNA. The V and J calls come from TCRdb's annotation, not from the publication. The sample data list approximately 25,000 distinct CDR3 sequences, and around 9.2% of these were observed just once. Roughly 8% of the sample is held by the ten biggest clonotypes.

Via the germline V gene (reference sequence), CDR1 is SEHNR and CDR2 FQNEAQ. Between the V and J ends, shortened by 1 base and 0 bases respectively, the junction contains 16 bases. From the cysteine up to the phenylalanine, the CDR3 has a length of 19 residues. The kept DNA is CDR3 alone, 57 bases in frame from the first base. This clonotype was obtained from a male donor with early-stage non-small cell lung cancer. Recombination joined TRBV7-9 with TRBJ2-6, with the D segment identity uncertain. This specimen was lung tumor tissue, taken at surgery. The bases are TGTGCCAGCAGCTTAGAGCGTATTACTTACCCCTCTGGGGCCAACGTCCTGACTTTC. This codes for CASSLERITYPSGANVLTF.